Sequencing of this T cell receptor beta chain was carried out in a study of blood T cell repertoires in COVID-19. At the level of the study: PBMCs, B-cell-depleted T cells, or T cells were the source of the cDNA or gDNA that made up the material.

The participants were between roughly 18 and 100 years old and came from roughly 25 US areas. Recovered participants had two consecutive negative NP/OP PCR tests, healthcare professional clearance, or symptom resolution. Germline CDR1 and CDR2: DFQATT and SNEGSKA (reference sequence). Deletions cut 4 bases from V and 8 bases from J, with 8 bases between. The CDR3 spans 11 residues. Study processing details: Scientists estimated how many nucleated cells there were by amplifying reference gene primers. Method: immunoSEQ multiplex PCR; TCRdb's copy keeps in-frame clones and lacks some. V, J and clone size reflect that table, while D and trimming were determined from the DNA. The sample consists of some 200,000 clones, 82% of them appearing once. This clone came up once.

V usage is TRBV20-1 and J usage is TRBJ1-4; D is unclear. This clonotype was obtained from a man aged 35-49 years who had recovered from COVID-19. The sequencing sample was made of PBMCs or T cells enriched from blood (not recorded which). CDR3 loop: CSATWSEKLFF. The DNA of the CDR3 is TGCAGTGCTACCTGGAGCGAAAAACTGTTTTTT.